What follows are 8 T cell receptor beta chains derived from one specimen sequenced in a study of T cells in Graves' hyperthyroidism and ophthalmopathy. Amplification targeted TCR beta CDR3 regions from RNA transcripts. Initially, a first-round RT-PCR of the TCR CDR3 employed the HTBI primer set. One entry per CDR3 protein, called by TCRdb with MiXCR from the multiplex PCR reads. The sample shows 270,000 or so distinct CDR3 sequences, over 12% of them seen only once. The sequencing sample was made of blood. These receptor sequences come from a woman between 45 and 60 years old with Graves' hyperthyroidism that later progressed to Graves' ophthalmopathy.

The chain uses TRBV2 and TRBJ1-6; D unclear. Germline assignment: CDR1 SNHLY and CDR2 FYNNEI. Trimming pared 4 bases from V and 0 bases from J, leaving 7 bases between. This CDR3 spans 15 amino acids. The CDR3 here is CASSGRSSYNSPLHF. The CDR3 DNA follows: TGTGCCAGCAGTGGCAGAAGCTCCTATAATTCACCCCTCCACTTT.

This clonotype was found many times. This sequence joins TRBV27 and TRBJ2-5, with 11 bases aligning to TRBD2. There are 15 residues in the CDR3. The J segment lost 5 bases and the V segment lost 5 bases, leaving 7 bases of the junction unmatched. CDR1 MNHEY and CDR2 SMNVEV come from the germline V gene (reference sequence). The CDR3 loop reads CASSVSGRARETQYF. CDR3 DNA: TGTGCCAGCAGTGTTAGCGGGAGGGCCCGGGAGACCCAGTACTTC.

This chain links TRBV9 with TRBJ1-1; 8 bases agree with TRBD1. CDR3 size: 17 residues. The junction had 11 bases not matched to a gene; V was cut back by 3 bases and J by 1 base. Germline V gene data show CDR1 as SGDLS and CDR2 as YYNGEE. The CDR3 DNA reads TGTGCCAGCAGCGAGGAGGACAGGGTAAGAGCGAACACTGAAGCTTTCTTT. This codes for CASSEEDRVRANTEAFF.

This clonotype was counted between two and nine times. The chain carries TRBV9 and TRBJ1-4; D gene unclear. V lost 3 bases to trimming and J lost 8 bases, with 8 bases between them. The CDR3 loop spans 12 amino acids. Germline V lookup: CDR1 SGDLS, CDR2 YYNGEE. DNA for the CDR3: TGTGCCAGCAGCGGGAGCTCCGAAAAACTGTTTTTT. It codes for CASSGSSEKLFF.

In its sample, this clonotype was seen many times. This rearrangement joins TRBV5-1 to TRBJ1-2; tentative D call: TRBD1 (6 bases). The V gene lost 0 bases and the J gene lost 5 bases, with 11 bases spanning the gap. Germline loops: CDR1 SGHRS, CDR2 YFSETQ. There are 14 residues in the CDR3. CDR3: CASSLGGTYYGYTF. The CDR3 nucleotides read TGCGCCAGCAGCTTGGGGGGGACATATTATGGCTACACCTTC.

This clonotype has more than one count but fewer than ten. The chain carries TRBV13 and TRBJ1-6; a possible D gene is TRBD1 (6 bases). CDR1 is PRHDT and CDR2 is FYEKMQ in the germline V gene (reference sequence). This CDR3 contains 13 residues. V was pared by 5 bases and J by 8 bases, with 10 bases between. The CDR3 DNA sequence: TGTGCCAGCAGCCTTCCAGGGGATTCACCCCTCCACTTT. The encoded protein is CASSLPGDSPLHF.

This clonotype occurred many times. The rearrangement uses TRBV20-1 and TRBJ1-1, with 7 bases identical to TRBD1. The CDR3 extends over 15 amino acids. The trim removed 6 bases at V and 0 bases at J, leaving 10 bases unmatched. Germline CDR1 and CDR2: DFQATT and SNEGSKA (reference sequence). The CDR3 reads CSAADRAGVNTEAFF. The CDR3 coding sequence is TGCAGTGCAGCAGACAGGGCCGGTGTGAACACTGAAGCTTTCTTT.

At least ten counts were recorded for this clonotype. The chain is built from TRBV3-1 and TRBJ2-7, with TRBD2 identical over 8 bases. The germline gives CDR1 LGHDT, CDR2 YNNKEL (reference sequence). The CDR3 extends over 16 amino acids. Losses at the gene ends were 0 bases for V and 2 bases for J; bases not matched to a gene: 6. CDR3: CASSQEEERGTYEQYF. Here the CDR3 DNA reads TGTGCCAGCAGCCAAGAGGAAGAGCGGGGGACCTACGAGCAGTACTTC.